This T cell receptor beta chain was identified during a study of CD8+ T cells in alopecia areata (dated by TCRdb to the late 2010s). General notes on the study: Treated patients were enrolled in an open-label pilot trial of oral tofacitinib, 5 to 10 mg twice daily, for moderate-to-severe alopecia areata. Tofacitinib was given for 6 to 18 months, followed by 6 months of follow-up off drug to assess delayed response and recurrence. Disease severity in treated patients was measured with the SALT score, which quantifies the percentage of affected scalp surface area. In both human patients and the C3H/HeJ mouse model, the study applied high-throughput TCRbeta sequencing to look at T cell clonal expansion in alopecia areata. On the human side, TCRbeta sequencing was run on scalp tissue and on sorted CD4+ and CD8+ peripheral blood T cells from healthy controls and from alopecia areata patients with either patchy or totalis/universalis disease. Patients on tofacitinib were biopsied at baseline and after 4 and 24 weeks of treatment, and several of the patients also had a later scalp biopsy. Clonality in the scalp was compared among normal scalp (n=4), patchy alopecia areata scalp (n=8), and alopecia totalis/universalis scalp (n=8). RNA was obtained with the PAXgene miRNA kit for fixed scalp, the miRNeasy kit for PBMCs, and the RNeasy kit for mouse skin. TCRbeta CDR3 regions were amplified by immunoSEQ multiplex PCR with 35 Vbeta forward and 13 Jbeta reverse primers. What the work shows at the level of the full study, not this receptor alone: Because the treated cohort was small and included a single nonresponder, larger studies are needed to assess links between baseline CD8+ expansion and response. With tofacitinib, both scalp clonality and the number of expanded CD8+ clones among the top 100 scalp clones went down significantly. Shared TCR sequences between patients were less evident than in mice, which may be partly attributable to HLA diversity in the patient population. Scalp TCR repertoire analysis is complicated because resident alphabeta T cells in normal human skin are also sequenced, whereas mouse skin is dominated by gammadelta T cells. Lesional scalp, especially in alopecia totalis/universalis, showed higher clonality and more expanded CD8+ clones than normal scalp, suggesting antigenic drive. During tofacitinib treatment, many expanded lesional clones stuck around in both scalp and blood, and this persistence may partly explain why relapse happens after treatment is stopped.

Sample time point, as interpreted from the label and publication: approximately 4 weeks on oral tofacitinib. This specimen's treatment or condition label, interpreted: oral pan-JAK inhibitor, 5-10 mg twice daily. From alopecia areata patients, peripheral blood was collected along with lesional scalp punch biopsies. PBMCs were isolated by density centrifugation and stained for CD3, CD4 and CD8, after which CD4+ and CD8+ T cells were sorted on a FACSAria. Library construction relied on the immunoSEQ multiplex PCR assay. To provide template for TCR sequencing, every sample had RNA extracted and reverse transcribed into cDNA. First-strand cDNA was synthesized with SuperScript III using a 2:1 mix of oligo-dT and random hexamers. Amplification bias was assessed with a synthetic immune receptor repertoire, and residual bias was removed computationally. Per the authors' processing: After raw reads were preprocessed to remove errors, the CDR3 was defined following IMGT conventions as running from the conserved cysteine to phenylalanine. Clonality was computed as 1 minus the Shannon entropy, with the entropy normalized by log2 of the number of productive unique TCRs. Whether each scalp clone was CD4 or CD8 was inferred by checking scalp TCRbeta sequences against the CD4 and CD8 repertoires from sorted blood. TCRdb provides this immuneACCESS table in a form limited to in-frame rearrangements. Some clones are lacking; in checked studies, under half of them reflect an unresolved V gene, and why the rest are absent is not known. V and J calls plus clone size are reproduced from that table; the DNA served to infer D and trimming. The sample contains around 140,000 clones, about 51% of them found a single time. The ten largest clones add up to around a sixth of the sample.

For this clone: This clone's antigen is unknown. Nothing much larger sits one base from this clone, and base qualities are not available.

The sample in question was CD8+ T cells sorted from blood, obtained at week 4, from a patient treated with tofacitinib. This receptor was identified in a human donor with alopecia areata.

The sequence in DNA is TGCGCCAGCAGGAGGGTGGAGGAAGGGGCGTACGGCTACACCTTC. Its translation reads: CASRRVEEGAYGYTF. The chain uses TRBV5-1 and TRBJ1-2; the D segment could be TRBD1, given 5 matching bases. A distance of 22 bases separates the germline ends of V and J, which lose 5 bases and 8 bases respectively. Sequences SGHRS (CDR1) and YFSETQ (CDR2) are obtained from the germline V gene. The CDR3 measures 15 amino acids from cysteine to phenylalanine. Just CDR3 DNA is preserved here, 45 bases in frame from base 1. Here the CDR3 is joined to the reference TRBV5-1 and TRBJ1-2 genes, and the full variable domain is: KAGVTQTPRYLIKTRGQQVTLSCSPISGHRSVSWYQQTPGQGLQFLFEYFSETQRNKGNFPGRFSGRQFSNSRSEMNVSTLELGDSALYLCASRRVEEGAYGYTFGSGTRLTVV.